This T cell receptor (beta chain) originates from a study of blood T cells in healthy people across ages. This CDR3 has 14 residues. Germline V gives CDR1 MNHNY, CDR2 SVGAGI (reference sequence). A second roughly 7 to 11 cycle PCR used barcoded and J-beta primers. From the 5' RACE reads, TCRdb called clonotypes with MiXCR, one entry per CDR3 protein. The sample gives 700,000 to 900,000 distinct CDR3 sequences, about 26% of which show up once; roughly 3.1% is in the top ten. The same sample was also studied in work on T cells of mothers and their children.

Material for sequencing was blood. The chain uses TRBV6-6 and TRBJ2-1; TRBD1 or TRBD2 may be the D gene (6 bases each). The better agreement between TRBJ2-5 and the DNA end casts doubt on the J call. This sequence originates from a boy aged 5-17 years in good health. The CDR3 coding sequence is TGTGCCAGCAGCCGGGACTGGGGGCGAGAGACCCAGTACTTC. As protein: CASSRDWGRETQYF.